Below, 9 T cell receptor beta chains from the same sample are listed, as sequenced in a study of cytomegalovirus exposure and HLA in healthy donors. This PCR relied on a set of 60 Vbeta primers and 13 Jbeta primers. Here immunoSEQ multiplex PCR was the method, and the copy in TCRdb shows in-frame clones only, minus some. The sample yields about 130,000 clones, over 70% seen once. The sequenced sample consisted of PBMCs. These receptor sequences come from a man aged 40-50 years in good health and CMV-seropositive.

V is TRBV27 and J is TRBJ1-2; TRBD1 is a possible D gene (6 bases). Germline V CDR1 and CDR2: MNHEY, SMNVEV (reference sequence). CDR3 length: 13 residues. The V gene lost 2 bases and the J gene lost 6 bases, with 10 bases spanning the gap. The CDR3 loop is CASSLLGANGYTF. The CDR3 region has the DNA TGTGCCAGCAGTTTACTGGGGGCGAATGGCTACACCTTC.

The CDR3 region is CASSFSGSIQYF. CDR3 sequence (DNA): TGTGCCAGCAGCTTTAGCGGGAGCATTCAGTACTTC. The chain recombines TRBV27 with TRBJ2-4; 9 bases align to TRBD2. The V gene's germline CDR1 is MNHEY and CDR2 SMNVEV (reference sequence). This CDR3 contains 12 residues. The V segment lost 6 bases and the J segment 9 bases; nucleotides outside the gene matches: 3.

The V gene is TRBV27, the J gene TRBJ2-7; 10 bases are a match to TRBD2. The trim removed 6 bases at V and 5 bases at J, leaving 10 bases unmatched. The germline V gene has CDR1 MNHEY and CDR2 SMNVEV (reference sequence). The CDR3 loop spans 15 amino acids. CDR3 amino acids: CASSSLAGVSNEQYF. The CDR3 nucleotides read TGTGCCAGCAGCTCTCTAGCGGGAGTGTCGAACGAGCAGTACTTC.

The chain is built from TRBV11-2 and TRBJ2-3; D unresolved. The CDR3 has 13 residues. V lost 3 bases and J lost 2, with 6 bases in between. Per germline, CDR1 SGHAT and CDR2 FQNNGV. DNA for the CDR3: TGTGCCAGCAGCTTGACTTTCACAGATACGCAGTATTTT. Its translation is CASSLTFTDTQYF.

CDR3 nucleotides: TGTGCCAGCAGTGAAGGCAGGGGCGCAAGGTCACCCCTCCACTTT. Amino acid sequence: CASSEGRGARSPLHF. The chain joins TRBV2 to TRBJ1-6; TRBD1 might be the D (6 bases). The V gene's germline CDR1 is SNHLY and CDR2 FYNNEI. The CDR3 is made up of 15 amino acids. V dropped 1 base and J dropped 10 bases, with 14 bases sitting between them. Complete variable domain (other parts from reference TRBV2 and TRBJ1-6): EPEVTQTPSHQVTQMGQEVILRCVPISNHLYFYWYRQILGQKVEFLVSFYNNEISEKSEIFDDQFSVERPDGSNFTLKIRSTKLEDSAMYFCASSEGRGARSPLHFGNGTRLTVT.

The chain recombines TRBV30 with TRBJ2-3, with 9 bases matching TRBD2. The V segment lost 5 bases and the J segment 6 bases; nucleotides outside the gene matches: 12. The CDR3 runs to 15 residues. Germline CDR1 and CDR2: GTSNPN and SVGIG (reference sequence). CDR3 residues: CAWDLAGGRSDTQYF. In DNA, the CDR3 is TGTGCCTGGGACCTCGCGGGGGGGAGGTCGGATACGCAGTATTTT.

This chain uses TRBV6-5 with TRBJ2-1; TRBD2 matches 9 bases. The CDR3 covers 15 residues. Germline trimming cut 5 bases from V and 0 bases from J; bases unmatched to any gene: 2. Germline V CDR1 and CDR2: MNHEY, SVGAGI. DNA for the CDR3: TGTGCCAGCAGTCTTAGCGGGAGCTCCTACAATGAGCAGTTCTTC. Protein sequence: CASSLSGSSYNEQFF.

The V call is TRBV27, the J call TRBJ1-5, with 8 bases that match TRBD1. The CDR3 spans 12 residues. V lost 9 bases and J lost 7; bases outside the gene matches: 5. Germline V CDR1 and CDR2: MNHEY, SMNVEV (reference sequence). DNA for the CDR3: TGTGCCAGTACGACAGGGGAACAGCCCCAGCATTTT. As protein: CASTTGEQPQHF.

This chain joins TRBV28 and TRBJ2-7; no clear D gene. Germline values: CDR1 MDHEN, CDR2 SYDVKM. Between the trimmed V and J ends, which lost 1 base and 0 bases, there was a span of 16 bases. This CDR3 comprises 17 residues. The CDR3 DNA follows: TGTGCCAGCAGTTTATCTATCGCACCGTCCCTCTCCTACGAGCAGTACTTC. As protein: CASSLSIAPSLSYEQYF.